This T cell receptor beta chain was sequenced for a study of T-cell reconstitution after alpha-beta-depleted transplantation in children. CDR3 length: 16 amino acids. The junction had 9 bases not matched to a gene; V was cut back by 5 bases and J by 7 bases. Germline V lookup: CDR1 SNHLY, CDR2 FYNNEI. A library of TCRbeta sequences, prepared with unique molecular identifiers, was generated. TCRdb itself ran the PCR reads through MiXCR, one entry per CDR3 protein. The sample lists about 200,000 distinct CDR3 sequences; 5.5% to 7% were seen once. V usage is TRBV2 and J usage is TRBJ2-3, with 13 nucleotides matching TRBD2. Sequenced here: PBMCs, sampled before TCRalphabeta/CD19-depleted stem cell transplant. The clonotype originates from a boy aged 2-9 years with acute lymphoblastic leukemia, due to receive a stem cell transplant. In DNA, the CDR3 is TGTGCCAGCAGTTTCCGGAGGACTAGCGGGAGTCATACGCAGTATTTT. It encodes CASSFRRTSGSHTQYF. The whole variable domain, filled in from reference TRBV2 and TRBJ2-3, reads EPEVTQTPSHQVTQMGQEVILRCVPISNHLYFYWYRQILGQKVEFLVSFYNNEISEKSEIFDDQFSVERPDGSNFTLKIRSTKLEDSAMYFCASSFRRTSGSHTQYFGPGTRLTVL.